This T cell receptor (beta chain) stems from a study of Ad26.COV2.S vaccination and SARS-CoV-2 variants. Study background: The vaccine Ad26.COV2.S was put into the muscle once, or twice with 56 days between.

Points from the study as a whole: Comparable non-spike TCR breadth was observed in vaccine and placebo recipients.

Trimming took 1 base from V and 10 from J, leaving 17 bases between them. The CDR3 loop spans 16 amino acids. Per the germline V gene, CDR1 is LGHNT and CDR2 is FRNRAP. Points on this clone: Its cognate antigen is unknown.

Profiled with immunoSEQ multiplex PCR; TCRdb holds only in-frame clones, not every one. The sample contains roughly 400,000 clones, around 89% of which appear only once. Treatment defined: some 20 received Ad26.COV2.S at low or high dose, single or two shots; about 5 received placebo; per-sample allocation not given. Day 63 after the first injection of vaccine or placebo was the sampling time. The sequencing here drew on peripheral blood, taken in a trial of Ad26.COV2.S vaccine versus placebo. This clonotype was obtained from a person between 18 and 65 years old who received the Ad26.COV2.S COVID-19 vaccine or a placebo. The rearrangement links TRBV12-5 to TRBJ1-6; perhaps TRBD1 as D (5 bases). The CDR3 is CASGLDCAGGGSPLHF. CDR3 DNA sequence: TGTGCTAGTGGTTTGGACTGCGCGGGGGGAGGATCACCCCTCCACTTT.